One T cell receptor (beta chain) is described in this entry. Its antigen remains unidentified. The sample comes from a study of cytomegalovirus exposure and HLA in healthy donors. Study-wide findings and caveats: Cytomegalovirus status was reportedly diagnosed by the classifier with high sensitivity and specificity. Listed as cytomegalovirus-associated were 150 or so TCR beta chains. CMV serostatus was the only immune exposure information that was available.

The PCR contained 60 Vbeta and 13 Jbeta primers. The table came from immunoSEQ multiplex PCR; TCRdb's copy has only in-frame clones and leaves some out. In all, the sample yields some 72,000 clones. CDR1 SGDLS and CDR2 YYNGEE come from the germline V gene. The CDR3 length is 17 residues. V was clipped by 0 bases and J by 4 bases; unmatched bases: 8. This clonotype was sampled from a boy aged 10-17 years in good health and CMV-seronegative. This rearrangement joins TRBV9 to TRBJ2-1; 9 bases agree with TRBD2. The sample consisted of PBMCs. CDR3 sequence reads: CASSVASLAGMYNEQFF. The CDR3, as DNA: TGTGCCAGCAGCGTAGCCAGTCTAGCGGGGATGTACAATGAGCAGTTCTTC.